Presented here are 8 T cell receptor beta chains from one specimen sequenced in a study of T cells after yellow fever vaccination. Via MiXCR, TCRdb re-called the 5' RACE reads, giving one row per CDR3 protein. The data contain approximately 450,000 distinct CDR3 sequences, approximately 18% of them seen just once; the ten biggest clones take up 18%. Source: PBMCs, taken before the yellow fever booster vaccination. Receptors originate from a man aged 18 to 35 who received the YFV17D yellow fever vaccine.

This clonotype was seen a handful of times. This sequence joins TRBV7-8 and TRBJ2-1; TRBD2 matches at 14 bases. Germline CDR1 reads SGHVS; CDR2 reads FQNEAQ. The junction had 8 bases not matched to a gene; V was cut back by 5 bases and J by 8 bases. The CDR3 has 16 residues. CDR3 region: CASSPWTSGGLDEQFF. The CDR3 nucleotides are TGTGCCAGCAGCCCCTGGACTAGCGGGGGGCTGGATGAGCAGTTCTTC.

The V call is TRBV6-5, the J call TRBJ2-4; D is possibly TRBD1 or TRBD2 (5 bases each). Germline-derived CDR1 and CDR2 are MNHEY and SVGAGI. The germline V and J ends were trimmed by 6 bases and 8 bases, with 20 bases remaining between them. CDR3 length equals 15 residues. CDR3 sequence (DNA): TGTGCCAGCAGGTCCCGGGACGCCCCTGCGGACATTCAGTACTTC. Translated: CASRSRDAPADIQYF.

The chain combines TRBV24-1 with TRBJ2-5, with D tentatively TRBD1 (5 bases). Looked up from germline, CDR1 is KGHDR and CDR2 is SFDVKD. The CDR3 runs to 16 residues. Trimming pared 0 bases from V and 1 base from J, leaving 11 bases between. The CDR3 DNA follows: TGTGCCACCAGTGATTTGGGGCAGGGTTTCCAAGAGACCCAGTACTTC. Amino acid sequence: CATSDLGQGFQETQYF.

This sequence joins TRBV3-1 and TRBJ2-6, with D uncertain. The V and J ends lost 5 bases and 0 bases respectively, with 14 bases between them. The CDR3 loop spans 17 amino acids. The germline CDR1 and CDR2 sequences are LGHDT and YNNKEL (reference sequence). CDR3 residues: CASSDRGRPSGANVLTF. CDR3 nucleotides: TGTGCCAGCAGCGACCGCGGACGCCCCTCTGGGGCCAACGTCCTGACTTTC.

The CDR3 loop reads CASSTAREQYV. The CDR3 nucleotides are TGTGCCAGCAGTACCGCCCGGGAGCAGTACGTC. The chain carries TRBV28 and TRBJ2-7, with D uncertain. Germline V gives CDR1 MDHEN, CDR2 SYDVKM. The germline V and J ends were trimmed by 5 bases and 7 bases, with 9 bases remaining between them. The CDR3 totals 11 residues.

This clonotype has a count of ten or more. The chain carries TRBV24-1 and TRBJ1-2, with 7 bases that match TRBD1. This CDR3 has 15 amino acids. Germline V gene lookup returns CDR1 KGHDR and CDR2 SFDVKD. The ends lost 5 bases at V and 2 bases at J; junction bases unmatched: 7. CDR3 amino acids: CATSGTGQFNYGYTF. As DNA, the CDR3 is TGTGCCACCAGTGGCACGGGACAGTTCAACTATGGCTACACCTTC.

The rearrangement joins TRBV15 to TRBJ2-1; 15 bases are shared with TRBD2. Germline CDR1 reads LNHNV; CDR2 reads YYDKDF (reference sequence). The CDR3 runs 19 residues. J lost 7 bases, V lost 5 bases, and 15 bases had no gene match. The CDR3 coding sequence is TGTGCCACCAGCCGGGTCGGGACTAGCGGGGGGTTTCCTAAGAATGAGCAGTTCTTC. Protein: CATSRVGTSGGFPKNEQFF.

V is TRBV5-1 and J is TRBJ2-1; 11 bases map to TRBD1. Germline trimming cut 3 bases from V and 8 bases from J; bases unmatched to any gene: 7. The CDR3 length is 15 residues. The V gene's germline CDR1 is SGHRS and CDR2 YFSETQ. The CDR3 is CASSSGTGGPDEQFF. CDR3 nucleotide sequence: TGCGCCAGCAGCTCCGGGACAGGGGGTCCGGATGAGCAGTTCTTC.